This TCR beta chain was retrieved from a study of cytomegalovirus exposure and HLA in healthy donors. This CDR3 has 15 amino acids. Germline CDR1 reads MNHEY; CDR2 reads SVGAGI. Germline trimming cut 2 bases from V and 3 bases from J; bases unmatched to any gene: 5. Points from the study as a whole: A link between a missense DCLRE1C variant and TCR beta V- and J-gene trimming emerged from a later analysis. Researchers had no immune exposure information except CMV serostatus available.

Concerning this clone: Antigen specificity is unknown.

PCR involved 60 Vbeta and 13 Jbeta primers. TCRdb's table, derived via immunoSEQ multiplex PCR, lists solely in-frame clones and lacks some. The sample has 130,000 or so clones, and its top ten clones hold around 1.6%. Source material: PBMCs. The rearrangement uses TRBV6-5 and TRBJ2-7, with TRBD1 matching over 9 bases. The receptor was derived from a man younger than 35 in good health and CMV-seronegative. CDR3 sequence reads: CASSYAPGQGYEQYF. The CDR3 bases are TGTGCCAGCAGTTACGCTCCGGGACAGGGCTACGAGCAGTACTTC.